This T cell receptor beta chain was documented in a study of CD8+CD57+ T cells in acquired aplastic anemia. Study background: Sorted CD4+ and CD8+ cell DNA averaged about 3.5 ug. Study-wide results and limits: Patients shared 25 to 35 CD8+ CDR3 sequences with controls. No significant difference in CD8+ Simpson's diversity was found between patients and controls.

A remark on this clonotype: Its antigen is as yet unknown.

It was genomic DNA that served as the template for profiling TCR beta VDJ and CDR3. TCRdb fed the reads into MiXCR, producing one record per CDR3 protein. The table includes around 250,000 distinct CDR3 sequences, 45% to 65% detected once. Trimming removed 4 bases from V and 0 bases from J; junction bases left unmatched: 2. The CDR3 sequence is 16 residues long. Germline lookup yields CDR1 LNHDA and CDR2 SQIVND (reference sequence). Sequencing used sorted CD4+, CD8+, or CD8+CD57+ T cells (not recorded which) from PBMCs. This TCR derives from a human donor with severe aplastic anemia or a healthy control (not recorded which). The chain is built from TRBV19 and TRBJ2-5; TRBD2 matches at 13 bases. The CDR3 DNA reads TGTGCCAGTAGTACGGGACTAGCGGGGTACCAAGAGACCCAGTACTTC. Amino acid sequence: CASSTGLAGYQETQYF.